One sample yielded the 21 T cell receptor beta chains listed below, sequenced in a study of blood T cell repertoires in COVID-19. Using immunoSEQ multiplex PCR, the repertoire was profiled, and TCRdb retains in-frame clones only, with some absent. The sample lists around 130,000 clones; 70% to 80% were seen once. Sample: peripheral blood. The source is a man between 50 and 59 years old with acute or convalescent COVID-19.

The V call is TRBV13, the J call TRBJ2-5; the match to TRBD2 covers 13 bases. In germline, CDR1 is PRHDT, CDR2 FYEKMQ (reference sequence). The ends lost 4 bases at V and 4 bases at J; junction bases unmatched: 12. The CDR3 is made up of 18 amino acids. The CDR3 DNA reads TGTGCCAGCAGCTCTTCCGGACTAGCGGGGGCTGGGGGAGAGACCCAGTACTTC. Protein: CASSSSGLAGAGGETQYF.

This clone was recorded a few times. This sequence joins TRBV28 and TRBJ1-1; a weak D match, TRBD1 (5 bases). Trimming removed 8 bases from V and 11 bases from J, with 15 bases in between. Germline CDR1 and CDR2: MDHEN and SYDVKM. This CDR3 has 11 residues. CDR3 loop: CASVAGGTAFF. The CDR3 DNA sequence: TGTGCCAGCGTCGCCGGGGGAACGGCTTTCTTT.

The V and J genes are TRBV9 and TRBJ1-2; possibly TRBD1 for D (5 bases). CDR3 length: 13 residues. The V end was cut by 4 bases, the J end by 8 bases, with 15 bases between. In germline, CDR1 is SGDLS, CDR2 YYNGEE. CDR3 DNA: TGTGCCAGCAGCCCCGGAGACAGCCAGGGCTACACCTTC. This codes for CASSPGDSQGYTF.

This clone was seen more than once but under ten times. CDR3 DNA sequence: TGTGCCATCAGTGGTTCTGTACTCATGGACTCATCCTACGAGCAGTACTTC. Its translation: CAISGSVLMDSSYEQYF. The chain employs TRBV10-3 and TRBJ2-7; D is perhaps TRBD2 (5 bases). This CDR3 region has 17 residues. V lost 4 bases and J 1 base, leaving 20 bases between the germline ends. The germline V gene has CDR1 ENHRY and CDR2 SYGVKD.

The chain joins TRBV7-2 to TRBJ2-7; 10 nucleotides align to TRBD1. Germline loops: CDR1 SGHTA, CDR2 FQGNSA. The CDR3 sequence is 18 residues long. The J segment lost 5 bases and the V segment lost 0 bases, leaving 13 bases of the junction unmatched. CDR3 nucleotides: TGTGCCAGCAGCTTAGCGGATTTTCCGGGACAGGGGAGCCACGAGCAGTACTTC. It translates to CASSLADFPGQGSHEQYF. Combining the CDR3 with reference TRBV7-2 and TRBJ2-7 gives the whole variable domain GAGVSQSPSNKVTEKGKDVELRCDPISGHTALYWYRQSLGQGLEFLIYFQGNSAPDKSGLPSDRFSAERTGGSVSTLTIQRTQQEDSAVYLCASSLADFPGQGSHEQYFGPGTRLTVT.

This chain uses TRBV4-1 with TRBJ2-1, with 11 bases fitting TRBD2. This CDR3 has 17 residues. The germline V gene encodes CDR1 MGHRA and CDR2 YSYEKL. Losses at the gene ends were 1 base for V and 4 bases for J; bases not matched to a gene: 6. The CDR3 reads CASSQVELAGAYNEQFF. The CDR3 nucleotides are TGCGCCAGCAGCCAAGTGGAACTAGCGGGGGCATACAATGAGCAGTTCTTC.

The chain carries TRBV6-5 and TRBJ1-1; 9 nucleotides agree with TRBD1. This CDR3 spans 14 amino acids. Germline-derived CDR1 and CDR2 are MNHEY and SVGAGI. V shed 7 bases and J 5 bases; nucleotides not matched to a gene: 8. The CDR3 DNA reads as TGTGCCAGCACCCGGGACAGGGCTCGGACTGAAGCTTTCTTT. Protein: CASTRDRARTEAFF.

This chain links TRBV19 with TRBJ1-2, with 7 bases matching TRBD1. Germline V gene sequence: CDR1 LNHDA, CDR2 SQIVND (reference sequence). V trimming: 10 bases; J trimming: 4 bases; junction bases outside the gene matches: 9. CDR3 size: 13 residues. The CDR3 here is CATGQAGGYGYTF. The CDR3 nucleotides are TGTGCCACTGGACAGGCTGGAGGCTATGGCTACACCTTC.

CDR3 DNA sequence: TGTGCCAGCAGTTACTCTACGGATGGCTACACCTTC. This encodes CASSYSTDGYTF. The chain links TRBV6-6 to TRBJ1-2, with unresolved D. Germline lookup yields CDR1 MNHNY and CDR2 SVGAGI (reference sequence). The CDR3 sequence is 12 residues long. The V end lost 0 bases, the J end lost 6 bases, and 5 bases lay between the germline ends.

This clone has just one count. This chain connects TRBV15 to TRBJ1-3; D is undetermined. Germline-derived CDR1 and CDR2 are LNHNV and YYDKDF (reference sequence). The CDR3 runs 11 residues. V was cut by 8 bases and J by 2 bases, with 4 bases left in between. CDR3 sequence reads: CATQTGNTIYF. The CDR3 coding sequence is TGTGCCACCCAAACTGGAAACACCATATATTTT.

The CDR3 DNA reads as TGCGCCAGCGGGGGACAGGGGGACTACGAGCAGTACGTC. Its protein product is CASGGQGDYEQYV. The chain is built from TRBV23-1 and TRBJ2-7, with 11 bases lining up with TRBD1. TRBV23-1 is identified as an open reading frame with a role that is uncertain. The CDR3 extends over 13 amino acids. V gave up 8 bases and J gave up 3 bases; unmatched junction bases: 3.

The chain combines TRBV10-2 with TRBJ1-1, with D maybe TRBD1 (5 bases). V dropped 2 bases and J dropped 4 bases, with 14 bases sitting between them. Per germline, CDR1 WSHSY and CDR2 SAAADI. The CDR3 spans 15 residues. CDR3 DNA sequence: TGCGCCAGCAGTGAGGCAGGGCCGGCAGTCACTGAAGCTTTCTTT. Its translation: CASSEAGPAVTEAFF.

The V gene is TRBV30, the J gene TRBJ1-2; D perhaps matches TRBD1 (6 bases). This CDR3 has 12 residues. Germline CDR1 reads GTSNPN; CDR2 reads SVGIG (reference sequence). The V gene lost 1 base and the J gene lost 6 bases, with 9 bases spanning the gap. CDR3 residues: CAWSEYRDGYTF. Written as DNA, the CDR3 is TGTGCCTGGAGTGAGTACAGGGATGGCTACACCTTC.

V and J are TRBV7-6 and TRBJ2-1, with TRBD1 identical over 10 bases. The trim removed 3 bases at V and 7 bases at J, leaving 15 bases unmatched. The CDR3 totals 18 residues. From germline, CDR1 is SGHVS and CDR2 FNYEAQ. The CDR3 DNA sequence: TGTGCCAGCAGCTTGGAACCGAGGGAGACAGGGGGCCTGAATGAGCAGTTCTTC. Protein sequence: CASSLEPRETGGLNEQFF.

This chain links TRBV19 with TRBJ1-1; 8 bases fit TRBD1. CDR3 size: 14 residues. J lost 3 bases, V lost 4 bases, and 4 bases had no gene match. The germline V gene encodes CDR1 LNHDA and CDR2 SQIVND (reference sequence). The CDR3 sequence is CASSSQQGDTEAFF. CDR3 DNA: TGTGCCAGTAGTAGTCAACAGGGGGACACTGAAGCTTTCTTT.

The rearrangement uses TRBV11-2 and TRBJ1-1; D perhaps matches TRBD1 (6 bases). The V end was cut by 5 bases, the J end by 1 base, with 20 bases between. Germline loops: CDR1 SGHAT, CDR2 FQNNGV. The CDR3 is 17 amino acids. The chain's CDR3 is CASSLTLLIRGNTEAFF. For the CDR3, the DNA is TGTGCCAGCAGCCTAACCTTGCTCATCAGGGGGAACACTGAAGCTTTCTTT.

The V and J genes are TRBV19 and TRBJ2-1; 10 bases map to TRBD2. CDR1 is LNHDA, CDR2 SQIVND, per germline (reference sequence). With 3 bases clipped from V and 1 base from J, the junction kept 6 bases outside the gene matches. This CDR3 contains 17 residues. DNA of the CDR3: TGTGCCAGTAGTATCACTAGCGGGGTGGGGTCCTACAATGAGCAGTTCTTC. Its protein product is CASSITSGVGSYNEQFF. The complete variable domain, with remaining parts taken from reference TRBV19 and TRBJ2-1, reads DGGITQSPKYLFRKEGQNVTLSCEQNLNHDAMYWYRQDPGQGLRLIYYSQIVNDFQKGDIAEGYSVSREKKESFPLTVTSAQKNPTAFYLCASSITSGVGSYNEQFFGPGTRLTVL.

Here the CDR3 reads CASSLDSSYNSPLHF. CDR3 DNA sequence: TGTGCCAGCAGCTTGGACAGCTCCTATAATTCACCCCTCCACTTT. The chain uses TRBV5-4 and TRBJ1-6; no definite D call. CDR1 SGHNT and CDR2 YYREEE come from the germline V gene (reference sequence). The V gene lost 0 bases and the J gene lost 0 bases, with 4 bases spanning the gap. The CDR3 runs 15 residues.

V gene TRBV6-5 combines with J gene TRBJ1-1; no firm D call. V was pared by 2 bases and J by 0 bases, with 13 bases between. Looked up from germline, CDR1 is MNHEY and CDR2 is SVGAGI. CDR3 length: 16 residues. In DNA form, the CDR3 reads TGTGCCAGCAGTTACCAGGCAGGCTTTATGAACACTGAAGCTTTCTTT. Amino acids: CASSYQAGFMNTEAFF.

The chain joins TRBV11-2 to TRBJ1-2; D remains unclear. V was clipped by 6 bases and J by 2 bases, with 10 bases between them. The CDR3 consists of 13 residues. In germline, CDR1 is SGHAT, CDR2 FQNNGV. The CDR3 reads CASSRSTNYGYTF. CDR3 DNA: TGTGCCAGCAGTAGGAGTACCAACTATGGCTACACCTTC.

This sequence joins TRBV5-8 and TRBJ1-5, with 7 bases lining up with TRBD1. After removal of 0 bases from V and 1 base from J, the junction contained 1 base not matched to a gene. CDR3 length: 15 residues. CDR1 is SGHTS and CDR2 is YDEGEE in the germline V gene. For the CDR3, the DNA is TGTGCCAGCAGCTTGGCAGGGGGGAGCAATCAGCCCCAGCATTTT. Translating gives CASSLAGGSNQPQHF.